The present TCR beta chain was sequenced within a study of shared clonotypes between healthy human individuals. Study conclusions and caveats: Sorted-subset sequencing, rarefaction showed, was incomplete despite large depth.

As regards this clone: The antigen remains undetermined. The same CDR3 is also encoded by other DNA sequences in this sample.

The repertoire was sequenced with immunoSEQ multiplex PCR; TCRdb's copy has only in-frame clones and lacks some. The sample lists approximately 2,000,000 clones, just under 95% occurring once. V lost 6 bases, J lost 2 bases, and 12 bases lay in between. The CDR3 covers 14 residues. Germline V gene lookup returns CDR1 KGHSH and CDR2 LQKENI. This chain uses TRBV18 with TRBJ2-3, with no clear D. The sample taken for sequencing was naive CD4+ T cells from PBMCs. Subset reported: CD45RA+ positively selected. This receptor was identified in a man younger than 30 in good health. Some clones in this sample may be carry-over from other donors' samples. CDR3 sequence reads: CASSSSGSTDTQYF. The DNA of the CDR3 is TGTGCCAGCTCGTCTTCGGGCTCCACAGATACGCAGTATTTT.